Given below is one TCR beta chain in context. Its target is not known. Measured with immunoSEQ multiplex PCR; TCRdb has only the in-frame clones, and not every one. The sample lists approximately 480,000 clones, roughly 87% seen once, with around 13% in the top ten. This sample was taken from a study of Ad26.COV2.S vaccination and SARS-CoV-2 variants. Regarding the study as a whole: Ad26.COV2.S recipients had broader spike-specific TCRs (P = 0.0014).

Regarding treatment: roughly 18 received Ad26.COV2.S at low or high dose, single or two shots; five or six received placebo; per-sample allocation not given. Material that was analyzed had been drawn on day 63 after the first vaccine or placebo injection. The CDR3 spans 14 residues. CDR1 and CDR2 (germline): SGHRS, YFSETQ. V lost 4 bases and J 4 bases, leaving 14 bases between the germline ends. This chain links TRBV5-1 with TRBJ1-2, with D maybe TRBD1 (5 bases). The specimen comprised peripheral blood, sampled in a trial of Ad26.COV2.S vaccine versus placebo. This TCR derives from a person between 18 and 65 years old who received the Ad26.COV2.S COVID-19 vaccine or a placebo. CDR3 DNA sequence: TGCGCCAGCAGCACGGCTGACAGCACCTATGGCTACACCTTC. Its translation is CASSTADSTYGYTF.